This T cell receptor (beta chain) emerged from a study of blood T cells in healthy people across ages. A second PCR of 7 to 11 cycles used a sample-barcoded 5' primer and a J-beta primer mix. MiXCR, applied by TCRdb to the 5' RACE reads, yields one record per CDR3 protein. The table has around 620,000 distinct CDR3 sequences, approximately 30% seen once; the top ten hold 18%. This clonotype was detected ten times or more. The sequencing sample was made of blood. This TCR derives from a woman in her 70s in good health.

For the CDR3, the DNA is TGCAGTGCTAGAGATCGCGTGGCCTACGAGCAGTACTTC. Translating gives CSARDRVAYEQYF. The rearrangement joins TRBV20-1 to TRBJ2-7; D remains unclear. The V and J ends lost 0 bases and 2 bases respectively, with 8 bases between them. Germline lookup yields CDR1 DFQATT and CDR2 SNEGSKA (reference sequence). The CDR3 has 13 residues.